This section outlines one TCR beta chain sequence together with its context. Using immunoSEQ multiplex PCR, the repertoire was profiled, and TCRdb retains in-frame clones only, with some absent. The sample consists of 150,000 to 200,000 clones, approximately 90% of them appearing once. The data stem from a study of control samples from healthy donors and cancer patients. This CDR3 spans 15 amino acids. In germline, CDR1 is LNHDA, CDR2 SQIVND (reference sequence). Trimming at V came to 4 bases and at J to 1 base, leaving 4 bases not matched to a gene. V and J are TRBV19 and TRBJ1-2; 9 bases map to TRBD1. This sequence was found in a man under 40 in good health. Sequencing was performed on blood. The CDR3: CASSTQGALNYGYTF. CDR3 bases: TGTGCCAGTAGTACACAGGGGGCCCTTAACTATGGCTACACCTTC. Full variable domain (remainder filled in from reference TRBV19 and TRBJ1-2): DGGITQSPKYLFRKEGQNVTLSCEQNLNHDAMYWYRQDPGQGLRLIYYSQIVNDFQKGDIAEGYSVSREKKESFPLTVTSAQKNPTAFYLCASSTQGALNYGYTFGSGTRLTVV.